The next 21 T cell receptor beta chains were all read from a single sample in a study of cytomegalovirus exposure and HLA in healthy donors (dated by TCRdb to about 2017). The library came from the immunoSEQ multiplex PCR assay. TCRdb mirrors the immuneACCESS table, restricted to in-frame sequences. Some clones are absent from its copies; in checked studies, under half trace to an unresolved V gene, and the reason for the others is unknown. The table for this sample lists 80,000 to 100,000 clones; roughly 85% of them were counted only once. Clones ranked in the top ten supply 3% to 4.5% of the sample. Material for sequencing was PBMCs. The receptors were sampled from a woman aged 30 to 39 in good health and CMV-seronegative.

The chain joins TRBV27 to TRBJ2-1; TRBD2 matches 13 bases. Germline V gene sequence: CDR1 MNHEY, CDR2 SMNVEV (reference sequence). The CDR3 is 15 residues long. J was trimmed by 11 bases and V by 4 bases; bases with no gene match: 8. CDR3 region: CASSSRLAGGSQQFF. The CDR3, as DNA: TGTGCCAGCAGTTCCCGACTAGCGGGAGGATCTCAGCAGTTCTTC.

The chain recombines TRBV5-1 with TRBJ2-5, with 7 bases lining up with TRBD2. Germline V gene lookup returns CDR1 SGHRS and CDR2 YFSETQ. Trimming removed 0 bases from V and 4 bases from J; junction bases left unmatched: 15. The CDR3 length is 18 residues. CDR3 DNA: TGCGCCAGCAGCTTGGGGTTTTCCGGAGCCTCGGGAGGAGAGACCCAGTACTTC. Its translation is CASSLGFSGASGGETQYF.

Comment on this clone: A read error may produce the germline difference seen at one junction end. This rearrangement joins TRBV7-7 to TRBJ1-5, with no clear D. The CDR3 has 13 amino acids. In germline, CDR1 is SSHAT, CDR2 FNYEAQ (reference sequence). CDR3 DNA: TGTGCTAGCAGCTCTGGTCACGGGCAGCCCCAGCATTTT. Protein product: CASSSGHGQPQHF.

In its sample, this clone was seen once. The V and J genes are TRBV2 and TRBJ1-5; no reliable D call. Germline V lookup: CDR1 SNHLY, CDR2 FYNNEI. V was shortened by 2 bases and J by 5 bases, with 13 bases between the two germline ends. The CDR3 extends over 15 amino acids. CDR3 nucleotide sequence: TGTGCCAGCAGTGAATTGGAGGTGGCGTATCAGCCCCAGCATTTT. Protein: CASSELEVAYQPQHF.

The genes are TRBV12-5 and TRBJ2-2; 7 nucleotides align to TRBD1. Losses at the gene ends were 5 bases for V and 3 bases for J; bases not matched to a gene: 0. CDR3 length equals 13 residues. Germline V gene lookup returns CDR1 LGHNT and CDR2 FRNRAP. In DNA form, the CDR3 reads TGTGCTAGTGGTCAGGGGGACACCGGGGAGCTGTTTTTT. Translating gives CASGQGDTGELFF.

The chain couples TRBV4-3 to TRBJ2-7; D is possibly TRBD2 (7 bases). Germline-derived CDR1 and CDR2 are LGHNA and YSLEER. The CDR3 totals 16 residues. V was clipped by 0 bases and J by 5 bases, with 17 bases between them. The CDR3 spells CASSQEGGGRAHEQYF. The CDR3 nucleotides read TGCGCCAGCAGCCAAGAAGGGGGAGGGAGGGCCCACGAGCAGTACTTC.

The rearrangement uses TRBV9 and TRBJ2-2; 7 nucleotides agree with TRBD1. CDR1 and CDR2 from the germline V gene are SGDLS and YYNGEE. This CDR3 region has 15 residues. V was pared by 4 bases and J by 5 bases, with 8 bases of the junction left unmatched. The chain's CDR3 is CASSLQGRTTGELFF. CDR3 sequence (DNA): TGTGCCAGCAGCCTACAGGGGCGAACTACCGGGGAGCTGTTTTTT.

The chain links TRBV7-8 to TRBJ1-5; a possible D gene is TRBD1 (5 bases). Germline V gene sequence: CDR1 SGHVS, CDR2 FQNEAQ. There are 14 residues in the CDR3. Trimming removed 1 base at V and 6 bases at J, with 10 bases between. Here the CDR3 DNA reads TGTGCCAGCAGCTTAGTAACAGGAGCTCAGCCCCAGCATTTT. Protein: CASSLVTGAQPQHF.

The chain has TRBV18 and TRBJ2-1; D might be TRBD1 (5 bases). Germline lookup yields CDR1 KGHSH and CDR2 LQKENI. CDR3 length: 12 residues. Between the trimmed V and J ends, which lost 2 bases and 7 bases, there was a span of 6 bases. CDR3 sequence (DNA): TGTGCCAGCTCACCAAAGGGGAATGAGCAGTTCTTC. It specifies CASSPKGNEQFF.

This clone was counted once. V gene TRBV7-6 combines with J gene TRBJ1-1, with TRBD1 as a possible D gene (5 bases). CDR3 length: 17 residues. Trimming stripped 4 bases from V and 2 bases from J, with 20 bases between. CDR1 is SGHVS and CDR2 is FNYEAQ in the germline V gene. CDR3 region: CASSSRGRTQFNTEAFF. The CDR3 DNA is TGTGCCAGCAGCTCAAGGGGCCGGACACAATTTAACACTGAAGCTTTCTTT.

The CDR3 DNA follows: TGTGCCAGCTCGCAAGGGCGTCCAGGGATCTACGAGCAGTACTTC. It yields the protein CASSQGRPGIYEQYF. The chain couples TRBV2 to TRBJ2-7; TRBD1 is a possible D gene (5 bases). V was pared by 8 bases and J by 3 bases, with 20 bases between. Per germline, CDR1 SNHLY and CDR2 FYNNEI. This CDR3 comprises 15 residues.

This clone showed up just a few times. This rearrangement joins TRBV10-1 to TRBJ1-2; 7 bases agree with TRBD1. The V segment lost 9 bases and the J segment 0 bases; nucleotides outside the gene matches: 10. The germline V gene encodes CDR1 WNHNN and CDR2 SYGVQD (reference sequence). The CDR3 sequence is 15 residues long. The CDR3, as DNA: TGCGCCAGACGAACTGGGACAGAACCTAACTATGGCTACACCTTC. Amino acid sequence: CARRTGTEPNYGYTF.

J is TRBJ2-3 and V is TRBV11-1; TRBD2 might be the D (5 bases). The CDR3 consists of 15 residues. V gave up 0 bases and J gave up 0 bases, with 7 bases separating them. The germline V gene has CDR1 SGHAT and CDR2 FQDESV (reference sequence). CDR3 DNA sequence: TGTGCCAGCAGCTTAGCCCGGGGTAGCACAGATACGCAGTATTTT. Its protein is CASSLARGSTDTQYF.

The V and J genes are TRBV18 and TRBJ2-2; 9 bases fit TRBD1. The germline V gene has CDR1 KGHSH and CDR2 LQKENI. This CDR3 is 15 amino acids long. The V and J ends lost 4 bases and 5 bases, in that order; junction bases with no gene match: 5. This CDR3 reads CASSLWTGATGELFF. CDR3 nucleotides: TGTGCCAGCTCACTATGGACAGGGGCTACCGGGGAGCTGTTTTTT.

V gene TRBV4-1 combines with J gene TRBJ1-1; TRBD1 matches 10 bases. Looked up from germline, CDR1 is MGHRA and CDR2 is YSYEKL. V shed 1 base and J 0 bases; nucleotides not matched to a gene: 11. The CDR3 length is 19 residues. The CDR3 region is CASSQVWSDRGRMNTEAFF. CDR3 coding DNA: TGCGCCAGCAGCCAAGTTTGGTCGGACAGGGGGAGGATGAACACTGAAGCTTTCTTT.

Turning to this clone: The sample contains more than one DNA sequence encoding this CDR3. The genes are TRBV2 and TRBJ2-7; no clear D gene. CDR3 length equals 15 residues. Between the trimmed V and J ends, which lost 1 base and 3 bases, there was a span of 13 bases. Germline V gene data show CDR1 as SNHLY and CDR2 as FYNNEI. DNA for the CDR3: TGTGCCAGCAGTGAAGGCGGCGGAAGCAACTACGAGCAGTACTTC. It specifies CASSEGGGSNYEQYF.

This chain links TRBV6-1 with TRBJ2-7; 7 bases match TRBD1. CDR3 length: 14 amino acids. Germline values: CDR1 MNHNS, CDR2 SASEGT. With V trimmed by 6 bases and J by 3 bases, 8 bases remained unmatched. The CDR3 bases are TGTGCCAGCAGCTCAGGGGACAGCTTCTACGAGCAGTACTTC. This codes for CASSSGDSFYEQYF.

Comments on this clone: Since a much larger clone is just one base distant, this may be a read error. The chain has TRBV6-5 and TRBJ2-6; D is unclear. Germline V gives CDR1 MNHEY, CDR2 SVGAGI. The CDR3 consists of 13 residues. V was clipped by 6 bases and J by 0 bases, with 3 bases between them. The DNA of the CDR3 is TGTGCCAGCAGCCGCTCTGGGGCCAACGTCCTGACTTTC. This codes for CASSRSGANVLTF.

This chain joins TRBV7-3 and TRBJ2-2, with 16 bases matching TRBD2. Germline loops: CDR1 SGHTA, CDR2 FQGTGA. V trimming: 5 bases; J trimming: 3 bases; junction bases outside the gene matches: 15. The CDR3 totals 21 residues. The CDR3 is CASSPRGTSGRGFGDTGELFF. CDR3 bases: TGTGCCAGCAGCCCGAGGGGGACTAGCGGGAGGGGCTTCGGGGACACCGGGGAGCTGTTTTTT.

A single count supports this clone. The chain recombines TRBV7-3 with TRBJ2-1; 7 bases align to TRBD2. The ends lost 1 base at V and 0 bases at J; junction bases unmatched: 6. Germline V CDR1 and CDR2: SGHTA, FQGTGA. The CDR3 covers 17 residues. The CDR3 coding sequence is TGTGCCAGCAGCTTAAGGTTTGGGGGGGACTCCTACAATGAGCAGTTCTTC. Protein: CASSLRFGGDSYNEQFF.

J is TRBJ1-1 and V is TRBV19; 7 nucleotides line up with TRBD1. The CDR3 is 14 residues long. With 7 bases clipped from V and 5 bases from J, the junction kept 10 bases outside the gene matches. The V gene's germline CDR1 is LNHDA and CDR2 SQIVND (reference sequence). This CDR3 reads CASKQGGGRTEAFF. CDR3 bases: TGTGCCAGTAAGCAAGGGGGCGGGAGGACTGAAGCTTTCTTT.